Below, 5 T cell receptor beta chains from the same sample are listed, as sequenced in a study of blood T cells in healthy people across ages. A second roughly 7 to 12 cycle PCR used barcoded and J-beta primers. TCRdb reprocessed the 5' RACE reads via MiXCR and lists one record per CDR3 protein. The data contain 800,000 to 900,000 distinct CDR3 sequences, approximately 59% of them singletons. The sequenced material came from blood. These receptors all stem from a man aged 30 to 45 in good health.

The rearrangement links TRBV4-3 to TRBJ2-1; 8 bases match TRBD2. The ends lost 0 bases at V and 5 bases at J; junction bases unmatched: 9. CDR3 length: 17 amino acids. Germline V gene data show CDR1 as LGHNA and CDR2 as YSLEER. The CDR3 region is CASSQDRGGGNNNEQFF. Here the CDR3 DNA reads TGCGCCAGCAGCCAAGATCGCGGCGGGGGGAATAACAATGAGCAGTTCTTC.

This clonotype was counted a few times. The V gene is TRBV5-1, the J gene TRBJ2-7, with a weak D call TRBD2 (5 bases). This CDR3 has 13 amino acids. Per the germline V gene, CDR1 is SGHRS and CDR2 is YFSETQ. V lost 0 bases and J 5 bases, leaving 9 bases between the germline ends. The CDR3 here is CASSLVTGNEQYF. Written as DNA, the CDR3 is TGCGCCAGCAGCTTGGTCACGGGGAACGAGCAGTACTTC.

This chain links TRBV5-1 with TRBJ1-6, with D possibly matching TRBD1 (5 bases). CDR3 size: 15 residues. The germline V gene encodes CDR1 SGHRS and CDR2 YFSETQ. Trimming left V 5 bases short and J 2 bases short, with 11 bases between. In nucleotides, the CDR3 is TGCGCCAGCAGGGGGCTGGGGACCTATAATTCACCCCTCCACTTT. It translates to CASRGLGTYNSPLHF.

This clonotype has a handful of counts. V and J are TRBV4-2 and TRBJ2-5, with 12 positions matching TRBD1. This CDR3 region has 15 residues. V dropped 1 base and J dropped 5; count of bases not matched to a gene: 2. Per the germline V gene, CDR1 is LGHNA and CDR2 is YNFKEQ. The CDR3 here is CASSQGDRGLETQYF. The DNA of the CDR3 is TGTGCCAGCAGCCAAGGGGACAGGGGGCTGGAGACCCAGTACTTC.

The V and J genes are TRBV12-3 or TRBV12-4 and TRBJ2-1; D is possibly TRBD1 (6 bases). The CDR3 spans 14 residues. With 4 bases removed from V and 10 bases from J, the gap between germline ends came to 17 bases. The CDR3 sequence: CASSSATGLWEQFF. CDR3 nucleotide sequence: TGTGCCAGCAGTTCAGCTACAGGGTTATGGGAGCAGTTCTTC.